The 16 T cell receptor beta chains below come from one sample, sequenced in a study of CD8+CD57+ T cells in acquired aplastic anemia (dated by TCRdb to about 2018). Sequencer: Illumina HiSeq 2000. Profiling of TCR beta VDJ combinations and CDR3 sequences used genomic DNA as the template. TCRdb reprocessed the public reads (quality trimming at Q25 with fastp, clone calling with MiXCR) and kept in-frame beta chains. Under each unique CDR3 protein, matching rows form one entry showing the most common genes and DNA. The sample table contains about 160,000 distinct CDR3 sequences; only one count was recorded for just under 45% of them. 0.8% to 1.1% of the sample goes to the ten largest clones. The sample taken for sequencing was sorted CD4+, CD8+, or CD8+CD57+ T cells (not recorded which) from PBMCs. The receptors here all came from a human donor in good health.

This clonotype has ten or more counts. The chain joins TRBV6-5 to TRBJ2-1; D is uncertain. The V and J ends lost 6 bases and 6 bases respectively, with 6 bases between them. CDR3 size: 11 residues. From germline, CDR1 is MNHEY and CDR2 SVGAGI. CDR3 protein: CASSSRNEQFF. The CDR3, as DNA: TGTGCCAGCAGCAGTCGCAATGAGCAGTTCTTC.

This clonotype was recorded at least ten times. The chain links TRBV2 to TRBJ2-1; D may be TRBD2 (6 bases). The CDR3 sequence is 15 residues long. The germline V and J ends were trimmed by 6 bases and 5 bases, with 17 bases remaining between them. CDR1 is SNHLY, CDR2 FYNNEI, per germline. The CDR3 spells CASRLTSYLDNEQFF. Written as DNA, the CDR3 is TGTGCCAGCAGGTTAACTAGCTACCTCGACAATGAGCAGTTCTTC. The full variable domain, in which reference TRBV2 and TRBJ2-1 provide the parts outside the CDR3, is EPEVTQTPSHQVTQMGQEVILRCVPISNHLYFYWYRQILGQKVEFLVSFYNNEISEKSEIFDDQFSVERPDGSNFTLKIRSTKLEDSAMYFCASRLTSYLDNEQFFGPGTRLTVL.

In the case of this clonotype: Being one base from a much bigger clone, this may be a read error. The chain has TRBV25-1 and TRBJ2-1; no clear D. Germline loops: CDR1 MGHDK, CDR2 SYGVNS. The CDR3 has 12 residues. V was pared by 6 bases and J by 12 bases, with 15 bases between. CDR3 sequence reads: CASSLDGMGQFF. The CDR3 DNA reads as TGTGCCAGCAGCTTGGACGGAATGGGGCAGTTCTTC. Full variable domain (rest looked up from reference TRBV25-1 and TRBJ2-1): EADIYQTPRYLVIGTGKKITLECSQTMGHDKMYWYQQDPGMELHLIHYSYGVNSTEKGDLSSESTVSRIRTEHFPLTLESARPSHTSQYLCASSLDGMGQFFGPGTRLTVL.

About this clonotype itself: With a much larger clone just one base away, this may be a read error. The chain couples TRBV7-9 to TRBJ1-1; 7 positions agree with TRBD1. Germline V lookup: CDR1 SEHNR, CDR2 FQNEAQ (reference sequence). The CDR3 totals 15 residues. CDR3 DNA sequence: TGTGCCAGCAGCCCCGACAGGGCGCTGAACGCTGAAGCTTTCTTT. Amino acids: CASSPDRALNAEAFF.

With regard to this clonotype: This may stem from a read error, because a much larger clone lies one nucleotide away. V gene TRBV4-1 combines with J gene TRBJ2-5; 11 bases align to TRBD2. The germline V gene has CDR1 MGHRA and CDR2 YSYEKL. V shed 6 bases, J shed 6 bases, and the junction held 3 bases outside the gene matches. The CDR3 totals 13 residues. The chain's CDR3 is CASSRLAGQTQYF. CDR3 DNA sequence: TGCGCCAGCAGTCGACTAGCGGGACAGACCCAGTACTTC.

The chain uses TRBV4-1 and TRBJ2-1; 16 nucleotides match TRBD2. Germline V gene data show CDR1 as MGHRA and CDR2 as YSYEKL. V lost 1 base, J lost 6 bases, and 12 bases stayed unmatched. The CDR3 has 20 residues. The CDR3 is CASSQARGGTSGRALNEQFF. The DNA for the CDR3 is TGCGCCAGCAGCCAAGCCCGCGGCGGGACTAGCGGGAGGGCCCTCAATGAGCAGTTCTTC.

V is TRBV6-5 and J is TRBJ2-6, with D possibly matching TRBD1 (5 bases). This CDR3 contains 17 residues. Trimming stripped 1 base from V and 7 bases from J, with 17 bases between. Germline CDR1 MNHEY, CDR2 SVGAGI. Here the CDR3 reads CASSYFRQSGAANVLTF. CDR3 DNA sequence: TGTGCCAGCAGTTACTTTCGACAGTCTGGGGCAGCCAACGTCCTGACTTTC.

In the case of this clonotype: Given a much more abundant clone one base away, this may be a read error. This rearrangement joins TRBV12-3 or TRBV12-4 to TRBJ2-5; 9 nucleotides match TRBD2. CDR3 length: 18 amino acids. The CDR3 loop is CVSSLVYPGAGGAETQYF. Written as DNA, the CDR3 is TGTGTCAGCAGTTTAGTTTACCCGGGGGCGGGAGGGGCAGAGACCCAGTACTTC.

This clonotype has at least ten counts. The chain employs TRBV20-1 and TRBJ1-5, with D hard to call. This CDR3 has 13 residues. With 5 bases removed from V and 0 bases from J, the gap between germline ends came to 8 bases. From germline, CDR1 is DFQATT and CDR2 SNEGSKA (reference sequence). The CDR3 loop is CSALRDSNQPQHF. The CDR3 nucleotides read TGCAGTGCTTTGCGAGATAGCAATCAGCCCCAGCATTTT.

This clonotype showed up just a few times. V usage is TRBV24-1 and J usage is TRBJ2-3; maybe TRBD1 (6 bases). The CDR3 has 14 residues. Per germline, CDR1 KGHDR and CDR2 SFDVKD. V lost 3 bases, J lost 6 bases, and 12 bases lay in between. The CDR3 protein is CATSDPQGFDTQYF. CDR3 sequence (DNA): TGTGCCACCAGTGATCCACAGGGTTTCGATACGCAGTATTTT.

The genes are TRBV5-4 and TRBJ2-7; D may correspond to TRBD1 or TRBD2 (6 bases each). Per germline, CDR1 SGHNT and CDR2 YYREEE (reference sequence). The CDR3 is 15 residues long. V lost 4 bases and J 5 bases, leaving 19 bases between the germline ends. The CDR3 region has the DNA TGTGCCAGCAGCCTGGGGGGCAGCGGAGGAGACGAGCAGTACTTC. Its protein product is CASSLGGSGGDEQYF.

V is TRBV5-1 and J is TRBJ1-1, with D hard to call. V was cut by 5 bases and J by 4 bases, with 15 bases left in between. The CDR3 sequence is 14 residues long. The germline CDR1 and CDR2 sequences are SGHRS and YFSETQ. The CDR3 sequence is CASRPGVFGTEAFF. The CDR3 DNA follows: TGCGCCAGCAGGCCCGGGGTCTTCGGCACTGAAGCTTTCTTT.

The table lists this clonotype with a few counts. The rearrangement links TRBV27 to TRBJ2-7; 14 bases match TRBD2. There are 19 residues in the CDR3. The V and J ends lost 6 bases and 1 base, in that order; junction bases with no gene match: 14. The germline CDR1 and CDR2 sequences are MNHEY and SMNVEV (reference sequence). Here the CDR3 reads CASRSGPGTSGSWSYEQYF. Here the CDR3 DNA reads TGTGCCAGCAGGTCTGGACCCGGGACTAGCGGGAGTTGGTCCTACGAGCAGTACTTC.

This clonotype was detected many times. The chain couples TRBV4-3 to TRBJ2-7, with TRBD2 identical over 10 bases. Looked up from germline, CDR1 is LGHNA and CDR2 is YSLEER. V trimming: 0 bases; J trimming: 3 bases; junction bases outside the gene matches: 2. The length of the CDR3 is 15 residues. DNA for the CDR3: TGCGCCAGCAGCCAAGATAAGCGGGGGGGCTACGAGCAGTACTTC. It codes for CASSQDKRGGYEQYF.

This clonotype was picked up one time. The rearrangement uses TRBV24-1 and TRBJ1-2, with TRBD1 as a possible D gene (5 bases). CDR1 and CDR2 from the germline V gene are KGHDR and SFDVKD. Trimming took off 2 bases at V and 2 bases at J, with 14 bases between the two ends. The CDR3 totals 16 residues. The DNA for the CDR3 is TGTGCCACCAGTGATTCTGTGAGGGACGGGAACTATGGCTACACCTTC. This gives the protein CATSDSVRDGNYGYTF.

In regard to this clonotype: Just one base apart from a much larger clone, this may be a read error. This chain links TRBV5-6 with TRBJ1-1; possibly TRBD1 for D (5 bases). CDR1 and CDR2 from the germline V gene are SGHDT and YYEEEE. This CDR3 region has 14 residues. The CDR3 nucleotides read TGTGCCAGCAGCTCTGGCAGGGTGAACACTGGAGCTTTCTTT. Its protein is CASSSGRVNTGAFF.